Below are 23 T cell receptor beta chains sequenced from a single sample in a study of T cell responses to AZD1222 COVID-19 vaccine. TCRdb's table, derived via immunoSEQ multiplex PCR, lists solely in-frame clones and lacks some. This table holds over 75,000 clones, approximately 83% found once. The material was peripheral blood, obtained 28 days after the second AZD1222 dose. These receptors all come from an adult who received the AZD1222 COVID-19 vaccine.

The rearrangement joins TRBV7-8 to TRBJ2-7; D is perhaps TRBD2 (6 bases). The V end was cut by 6 bases, the J end by 4 bases, with 19 bases between. This CDR3 comprises 15 residues. Germline assignment: CDR1 SGHVS and CDR2 FQNEAQ. This CDR3 reads CASSPVGGNPYEQYF. The DNA of the CDR3 is TGTGCCAGCAGTCCAGTGGGCGGGAACCCATACGAGCAGTACTTC.

The CDR3 protein is CASSLVRIAEAFF. In nucleotides, the CDR3 is TGTGCCAGCAGCTTGGTACGTATCGCGGAAGCTTTCTTT. This chain uses TRBV5-6 with TRBJ1-1; no definite D call. V gave up 0 bases and J gave up 8 bases, with 11 bases separating them. The germline CDR1 and CDR2 sequences are SGHDT and YYEEEE. The CDR3 has 13 residues.

This rearrangement joins TRBV7-3 to TRBJ2-1, with 10 bases that match TRBD2. Per the germline V gene, CDR1 is SGHTA and CDR2 is FQGTGA. The length of the CDR3 is 14 residues. Unmatched junction bases numbered 5, after V lost 8 bases and J lost 4 bases. Here the CDR3 reads CASSLAGAYNEQFF. CDR3 nucleotides: TGTGCCAGCTCTCTAGCGGGGGCATACAATGAGCAGTTCTTC. Using reference TRBV7-3 and TRBJ2-1 for the parts outside the CDR3, the full variable domain is GAGVSQTPSNKVTEKGKYVELRCDPISGHTALYWYRQSLGQGPEFLIYFQGTGAADDSGLPNDRFFAVRPEGSVSTLKIQRTERGDSAVYLCASSLAGAYNEQFFGPGTRLTVL.

The chain links TRBV7-2 to TRBJ1-6; TRBD1 matches at 7 bases. Germline CDR1 reads SGHTA; CDR2 reads FQGNSA. This CDR3 is 14 amino acids long. With 1 base clipped from V and 9 bases from J, the junction kept 3 bases outside the gene matches. The CDR3 sequence: CASSLGQGGSPLHF. CDR3 bases: TGTGCCAGCAGCTTAGGACAGGGAGGTTCACCCCTCCACTTT.

The chain carries TRBV30 and TRBJ1-1; TRBD1 is a possible D gene (6 bases). Germline loops: CDR1 GTSNPN, CDR2 SVGIG (reference sequence). Trimming took off 0 bases at V and 1 base at J, with 9 bases between the two ends. This CDR3 spans 14 amino acids. CDR3 DNA sequence: TGTGCCTGGAGTGTAGGGGGAAGGAACACTGAAGCTTTCTTT. It codes for CAWSVGGRNTEAFF.

This clone was seen a few times. This chain connects TRBV27 to TRBJ2-5, with TRBD1 matching over 9 bases. The trim removed 8 bases at V and 1 base at J, leaving 2 bases unmatched. This CDR3 has 13 residues. CDR1 and CDR2 from the germline V gene are MNHEY and SMNVEV (reference sequence). The CDR3 is CASGTGTQETQYF. Written as DNA, the CDR3 is TGTGCCAGCGGGACAGGGACCCAAGAGACCCAGTACTTC.

The chain combines TRBV5-1 with TRBJ2-3; D may be TRBD2 (5 bases). Deletions cut 1 base from V and 1 base from J, with 7 bases between. CDR3 size: 14 residues. Looked up from germline, CDR1 is SGHRS and CDR2 is YFSETQ. This chain's CDR3 is CASSLSGGTDTQYF. For the CDR3, the DNA is TGCGCCAGCAGCTTGTCCGGGGGCACAGATACGCAGTATTTT. The full variable domain, in which reference TRBV5-1 and TRBJ2-3 provide the parts outside the CDR3, is KAGVTQTPRYLIKTRGQQVTLSCSPISGHRSVSWYQQTPGQGLQFLFEYFSETQRNKGNFPGRFSGRQFSNSRSEMNVSTLELGDSALYLCASSLSGGTDTQYFGPGTRLTVL.

The chain combines TRBV2 with TRBJ2-5; 11 bases match TRBD2. V was clipped by 7 bases and J by 1 base; unmatched bases: 2. This CDR3 spans 14 amino acids. Germline-derived CDR1 and CDR2 are SNHLY and FYNNEI. CDR3 loop: CASKGTSGQETQYF. CDR3 nucleotide sequence: TGTGCCAGCAAGGGGACTAGCGGCCAAGAGACCCAGTACTTC.

The rearrangement joins TRBV2 to TRBJ1-1; TRBD1 might be the D (6 bases). This CDR3 is built from 12 residues. The germline V gene encodes CDR1 SNHLY and CDR2 FYNNEI. Trimming removed 5 bases from V and 8 bases from J, with 12 bases in between. CDR3 loop: CASSTGPGEAFF. As DNA, the CDR3 is TGTGCCAGCAGTACAGGGCCCGGCGAAGCTTTCTTT.

This chain uses TRBV27 with TRBJ1-1; D is unclear. Trimming took off 4 bases at V and 0 bases at J, with 6 bases between the two ends. CDR1 MNHEY and CDR2 SMNVEV come from the germline V gene (reference sequence). The CDR3 covers 13 residues. As DNA, the CDR3 is TGTGCCAGCAGTTATACGCTGAACACTGAAGCTTTCTTT. Protein sequence: CASSYTLNTEAFF.

The chain has TRBV5-1 and TRBJ2-6; possible D gene TRBD2, 6 bases. Deletions cut 0 bases from V and 3 bases from J, with 7 bases between. Germline V gene data show CDR1 as SGHRS and CDR2 as YFSETQ. The CDR3 has 15 amino acids. CDR3 in DNA: TGCGCCAGCAGCTTGGACGGGAGTGGGGCCAACGTCCTGACTTTC. Amino acids: CASSLDGSGANVLTF. Looking up the rest from reference TRBV5-1 and TRBJ2-6 gives the full variable domain: KAGVTQTPRYLIKTRGQQVTLSCSPISGHRSVSWYQQTPGQGLQFLFEYFSETQRNKGNFPGRFSGRQFSNSRSEMNVSTLELGDSALYLCASSLDGSGANVLTFGAGSRLTVL.

The chain is built from TRBV6-5 and TRBJ2-4; 8 bases are a match to TRBD1. This CDR3 has 16 residues. Per the germline V gene, CDR1 is MNHEY and CDR2 is SVGAGI. V shed 0 bases and J 6 bases; nucleotides not matched to a gene: 7. This chain's CDR3 is CASSYSHPGQGNIQYF. In DNA form, the CDR3 reads TGTGCCAGCAGTTACTCCCACCCTGGACAGGGAAACATTCAGTACTTC.

The chain carries TRBV28 and TRBJ2-7; D is possibly TRBD1 (5 bases). Per the germline V gene, CDR1 is MDHEN and CDR2 is SYDVKM. The CDR3 has 14 amino acids. The V end was cut by 3 bases, the J end by 1 base, with 10 bases between. CDR3: CASSFGRTSYEQYF. CDR3 DNA: TGTGCCAGCAGTTTCGGCAGGACATCCTACGAGCAGTACTTC.

The chain carries TRBV5-1 and TRBJ2-5, with D hard to call. The DNA end favors TRBJ2-7, so the J call may be wrong. The CDR3 runs 15 residues. The germline CDR1 and CDR2 sequences are SGHRS and YFSETQ. The CDR3 sequence: CASSLAPESSYEQYF. The CDR3 region has the DNA TGCGCCAGCAGCTTGGCCCCGGAGAGCTCCTACGAGCAGTACTTC.

V gene TRBV18 combines with J gene TRBJ2-5, with D unclear. This CDR3 is 13 amino acids long. CDR1 is KGHSH and CDR2 is LQKENI in the germline V gene. V was clipped by 1 base and J by 0 bases, with 3 bases between them. The CDR3 DNA sequence: TGTGCCAGCTCACCACTGGACCAAGAGACCCAGTACTTC. Amino acids: CASSPLDQETQYF.

V is TRBV24-1 and J is TRBJ1-2, with 12 bases fitting TRBD1. CDR1 is KGHDR and CDR2 is SFDVKD in the germline V gene. CDR3 length equals 16 residues. Trimming removed 0 bases from V and 10 bases from J; junction bases left unmatched: 8. CDR3 region: CATSDLRAGQGADYTF. CDR3 coding DNA: TGTGCCACCAGTGATTTGAGAGCGGGACAGGGGGCGGACTACACCTTC.

This chain links TRBV30 with TRBJ1-2; D is unclear. The length of the CDR3 is 13 residues. Trimming pared 3 bases from V and 7 bases from J, leaving 15 bases between. CDR1 and CDR2 (germline): GTSNPN, SVGIG (reference sequence). CDR3 region: CAWSPTEGSGYTF. The CDR3 DNA is TGTGCCTGGAGCCCCACTGAGGGAAGTGGCTACACCTTC.

The chain recombines TRBV5-4 with TRBJ2-5, with 8 bases lining up with TRBD2. The germline gives CDR1 SGHNT, CDR2 YYREEE (reference sequence). Losses at the gene ends were 2 bases for V and 4 bases for J; bases not matched to a gene: 7. CDR3 length: 15 amino acids. The CDR3 DNA reads TGTGCCAGCAGCTTTTACGGGGGGGCCGGAGAGACCCAGTACTTC. This gives the protein CASSFYGGAGETQYF. Full variable domain (outside the CDR3, taken from reference TRBV5-4 and TRBJ2-5): ETGVTQSPTHLIKTRGQQVTLRCSSQSGHNTVSWYQQALGQGPQFIFQYYREEENGRGNFPPRFSGLQFPNYSSELNVNALELDDSALYLCASSFYGGAGETQYFGPGTRLLVL.

The V call is TRBV27, the J call TRBJ1-1; 7 bases match TRBD1. Germline CDR1 MNHEY, CDR2 SMNVEV (reference sequence). This CDR3 contains 14 residues. V shed 2 bases, J shed 6 bases, and the junction held 6 bases outside the gene matches. For the CDR3, the DNA is TGTGCCAGCAGTTTACGCGGGACAGATGCTGAAGCTTTCTTT. This sequence encodes CASSLRGTDAEAFF.

This clone has more than one count but fewer than ten. The chain uses TRBV28 and TRBJ2-6; D is ambiguous. The CDR3 is 14 amino acids. CDR1 MDHEN and CDR2 SYDVKM come from the germline V gene. The V and J ends lost 6 bases and 0 bases respectively, with 6 bases between them. This CDR3 is CASSDPSGANVLTF. CDR3 coding DNA: TGTGCCAGCAGCGACCCCTCTGGGGCCAACGTCCTGACTTTC. Combining the CDR3 with reference TRBV28 and TRBJ2-6 gives the whole variable domain DVKVTQSSRYLVKRTGEKVFLECVQDMDHENMFWYRQDPGLGLRLIYFSYDVKMKEKGDIPEGYSVSREKKERFSLILESASTNQTSMYLCASSDPSGANVLTFGAGSRLTVL.

The chain carries TRBV7-3 and TRBJ2-7; TRBD1 matches 7 bases. CDR1 and CDR2 from the germline V gene are SGHTA and FQGTGA. CDR3 length equals 13 residues. Trimming at V came to 2 bases and at J to 4 bases, leaving 2 bases not matched to a gene. CDR3 sequence: CASSLGQEYEQYF. CDR3 in DNA: TGTGCCAGCAGCTTAGGACAGGAGTACGAGCAGTACTTC.

V usage is TRBV18 and J usage is TRBJ1-1, with TRBD1 matching over 8 bases. The CDR3 is 15 amino acids. The germline V gene encodes CDR1 KGHSH and CDR2 LQKENI. J gave up 1 base and V 4 bases, and 5 bases lay outside the gene matches. DNA for the CDR3: TGTGCCAGCTCACTTTCTGACAGGGGGAACACTGAAGCTTTCTTT. The encoded protein is CASSLSDRGNTEAFF.

V and J are TRBV6-1 and TRBJ2-1; 9 bases align to TRBD2. The CDR3 loop spans 16 amino acids. Trimming cost V 4 bases and J 2 bases; bases outside gene matches: 6. Per the germline V gene, CDR1 is MNHNS and CDR2 is SASEGT. The CDR3 sequence is CASSVAGEGAYNEQFF. CDR3 DNA: TGTGCCAGCAGTGTAGCGGGAGAGGGGGCCTACAATGAGCAGTTCTTC.